Below, 30 T cell receptor beta chains from the same sample are listed, as sequenced in a study of cytomegalovirus exposure and HLA in healthy donors. The study ran its PCR with 60 Vbeta and 13 Jbeta primers. Sequenced by immunoSEQ multiplex PCR; TCRdb stores in-frame clones only, minus some. The sample has 75,000 to 90,000 clones, around 85% seen once. The sequenced sample consisted of PBMCs. The receptor set was obtained from a man aged 35 to 55 in good health and CMV-seropositive.

CDR3 region: CASSLDGTGREKLFF. In DNA form, the CDR3 reads TGTGCCAGCAGCTTAGATGGGACAGGGCGAGAAAAACTGTTTTTT. J is TRBJ1-4 and V is TRBV11-2; 9 bases are shared with TRBD1. Germline loops: CDR1 SGHAT, CDR2 FQNNGV. V was clipped by 0 bases and J by 8 bases; unmatched bases: 4. This CDR3 is built from 15 residues.

CDR3 residues: CASGIQETQYF. The CDR3 nucleotides read TGTGCCAGCGGCATCCAAGAGACCCAGTACTTC. This chain uses TRBV11-3 with TRBJ2-5; D unclear. Trimming took 8 bases from V and 1 from J, leaving 5 bases between them. The CDR3 runs 11 residues. CDR1 is SGHNT, CDR2 YENEEA, per germline. Full variable domain (rest looked up from reference TRBV11-3 and TRBJ2-5): EAGVVQSPRYKIIEKKQPVAFWCNPISGHNTLYWYLQNLGQGPELLIRYENEEAVDDSQLPKDRFSAERLKGVDSTLKIQPAELGDSAVYLCASGIQETQYFGPGTRLLVL.

V is TRBV6-5 and J is TRBJ2-1, with 7 bases that match TRBD2. The CDR3 is 14 amino acids. The V and J ends lost 4 bases and 2 bases, in that order; junction bases with no gene match: 2. CDR1 MNHEY and CDR2 SVGAGI come from the germline V gene. The CDR3 is CASSFLAAYNEQFF. In DNA form, the CDR3 reads TGTGCCAGCAGTTTCCTAGCGGCCTACAATGAGCAGTTCTTC.

Only one count was recorded for this clone. Relative to the germline gene, one junction end is altered; a read error may explain this. V is TRBV7-3 and J is TRBJ1-2; tentative D call: TRBD1 (6 bases). The germline gives CDR1 SGHTA, CDR2 FQGTGA. CDR3 length equals 16 residues. DNA of the CDR3: TGTGCCAGCAGCCCCGACGGTACAGGGTCTAAGTATGGCTACACCTTC. This encodes CASSPDGTGSKYGYTF. The entire variable domain, with the rest obtained from reference TRBV7-3 and TRBJ1-2, is as follows: GAGVSQTPSNKVTEKGKYVELRCDPISGHTALYWYRQSLGQGPEFLIYFQGTGAADDSGLPNDRFFAVRPEGSVSTLKIQRTERGDSAVYLCASSPDGTGSKYGYTFGSGTRLTVV.

On this clone itself: The sample holds other DNA sequences that translate to the same CDR3. The chain joins TRBV10-2 to TRBJ1-1; no reliable D call. CDR3 length equals 13 residues. Trimming removed 0 bases at V and 1 base at J, with 3 bases between. From germline, CDR1 is WSHSY and CDR2 SAAADI. This CDR3 reads CASSESRNTEAFF. The CDR3 nucleotides read TGCGCCAGCAGTGAGTCGCGGAACACTGAAGCTTTCTTT.

J is TRBJ2-5 and V is TRBV7-8; D is ambiguous. Trimming took 5 bases from V and 3 from J, leaving 16 bases between them. CDR1 and CDR2 (germline): SGHVS, FQNEAQ. This CDR3 spans 15 amino acids. CDR3 sequence reads: CASSRSPLREETQYF. For the CDR3, the DNA is TGTGCCAGCAGCCGGTCACCCCTTAGAGAAGAGACCCAGTACTTC.

The chain employs TRBV6-6 and TRBJ2-5; D remains ambiguous. Trimming took 4 bases from V and 4 from J, leaving 13 bases between them. Per germline, CDR1 MNHNY and CDR2 SVGAGI (reference sequence). CDR3 size: 14 residues. CDR3 coding DNA: TGTGCCAGCAGTTTCCCTTCCCGTCCAGAGACCCAGTACTTC. This sequence encodes CASSFPSRPETQYF.

This clone occurred once. The chain uses TRBV5-4 and TRBJ2-4; 7 bases line up with TRBD1. Germline V lookup: CDR1 SGHNT, CDR2 YYREEE (reference sequence). There are 16 residues in the CDR3. With V trimmed by 1 base and J by 6 bases, 10 bases remained unmatched. The CDR3 region is CASSLKRQGQSNIQYF. Here the CDR3 DNA reads TGTGCCAGCAGCTTGAAGCGACAGGGTCAATCAAACATTCAGTACTTC.

The rearrangement joins TRBV2 to TRBJ2-5, with 14 bases that match TRBD2. Looked up from germline, CDR1 is SNHLY and CDR2 is FYNNEI. After removal of 6 bases from V and 1 base from J, the junction contained 7 bases not matched to a gene. CDR3 size: 17 residues. CDR3 coding DNA: TGTGCCAGCAGCGTCGGGGGGACTAGCGGGGGCCAAGAGACCCAGTACTTC. Its translation is CASSVGGTSGGQETQYF.

The chain carries TRBV11-3 and TRBJ2-7, with TRBD1 as a possible D gene (5 bases). CDR1 and CDR2 (germline): SGHNT, YENEEA. With 5 bases removed from V and 0 bases from J, the gap between germline ends came to 14 bases. This CDR3 comprises 15 residues. CDR3 DNA sequence: TGTGCCAGCAGCAATACAGGCCTGCTCTCCTACGAGCAGTACTTC. Translation gives CASSNTGLLSYEQYF.

The chain joins TRBV12-5 to TRBJ2-7, with 7 bases lining up with TRBD1. Germline-derived CDR1 and CDR2 are LGHNT and FRNRAP. The CDR3 length is 14 residues. Trimming at V came to 6 bases and at J to 3 bases, leaving 8 bases not matched to a gene. The CDR3 sequence is CASGLQGVNYEQYF. As DNA, the CDR3 is TGTGCTAGTGGCTTGCAGGGGGTTAACTACGAGCAGTACTTC.

The rearrangement uses TRBV5-5 and TRBJ2-5; tentatively, D is TRBD1 (5 bases). Germline CDR1 SGHKS, CDR2 YYEKEE (reference sequence). The CDR3 runs to 14 residues. Trimming pared 2 bases from V and 4 bases from J, leaving 12 bases between. CDR3 sequence (DNA): TGTGCCAGCAGCTTCTCCAGGGAAAGAGAGACCCAGTACTTC. Translating it yields CASSFSRERETQYF. Looking up the rest from reference TRBV5-5 and TRBJ2-5 gives the full variable domain: DAGVTQSPTHLIKTRGQQVTLRCSPISGHKSVSWYQQVLGQGPQFIFQYYEKEERGRGNFPDRFSARQFPNYSSELNVNALLLGDSALYLCASSFSRERETQYFGPGTRLLVL.

This chain uses TRBV6-5 with TRBJ1-6; D unclear. The CDR3 contains 14 residues. Trimming took 7 bases from V and 5 from J, leaving 12 bases between them. Germline values: CDR1 MNHEY, CDR2 SVGAGI. The CDR3 sequence is CASMYGLDNSPLHF. The CDR3 nucleotides are TGTGCCAGCATGTACGGACTGGATAATTCACCCCTCCACTTT.

V is TRBV19 and J is TRBJ2-1; TRBD2 agrees at 12 bases. V was clipped by 3 bases and J by 3 bases; unmatched bases: 9. Germline CDR1 is LNHDA and CDR2 is SQIVND (reference sequence). The CDR3 is made up of 18 amino acids. The CDR3 DNA follows: TGTGCCAGTAGTATGGGGCTAGCGGGAGGGTCCGTCTACAATGAGCAGTTCTTC. This gives the protein CASSMGLAGGSVYNEQFF.

The genes are TRBV7-9 and TRBJ1-3, with D unclear. The V end lost 11 bases, the J end lost 0 bases, and 11 bases lay between the germline ends. The CDR3 extends over 13 amino acids. Germline lookup yields CDR1 SEHNR and CDR2 FQNEAQ (reference sequence). CDR3 sequence reads: CAGGHSSGNTIYF. CDR3 bases: TGTGCCGGAGGCCACAGCTCTGGAAACACCATATATTTT.

V and J are TRBV2 and TRBJ1-1; possibly TRBD1 for D (5 bases). This CDR3 comprises 11 residues. The V and J ends lost 10 bases and 4 bases respectively, with 10 bases between them. Germline CDR1 is SNHLY and CDR2 is FYNNEI. Here the CDR3 DNA reads TGTGCCAACCAGGGAGGCACTGAAGCTTTCTTT. Its protein is CANQGGTEAFF. The full variable domain, rest sourced from reference TRBV2 and TRBJ1-1, is EPEVTQTPSHQVTQMGQEVILRCVPISNHLYFYWYRQILGQKVEFLVSFYNNEISEKSEIFDDQFSVERPDGSNFTLKIRSTKLEDSAMYFCANQGGTEAFFGQGTRLTVV.

The rearrangement uses TRBV14 and TRBJ2-5; D is perhaps TRBD2 (6 bases). This CDR3 comprises 13 residues. Germline CDR1 reads SGHDN; CDR2 reads FVKESK. V was cut by 1 base and J by 4 bases, with 7 bases left in between. The DNA for the CDR3 is TGTGCCAGCAGCCAAGGACTAGGAGAGACCCAGTACTTC. Its protein product is CASSQGLGETQYF.

The chain couples TRBV6-5 to TRBJ2-7; TRBD2 agrees at 7 bases. V lost 2 bases and J lost 4; bases outside the gene matches: 2. The V gene's germline CDR1 is MNHEY and CDR2 SVGAGI. The CDR3 contains 13 residues. The CDR3 here is CASSYAGVYEQYF. The CDR3 nucleotides are TGTGCCAGCAGTTACGCGGGGGTGTACGAGCAGTACTTC.

This rearrangement joins TRBV5-1 to TRBJ2-1, with a tentative D call TRBD2 (7 bases). V shed 0 bases and J shed 8 bases, with 18 bases lying between them. The germline V gene encodes CDR1 SGHRS and CDR2 YFSETQ. There are 16 residues in the CDR3. The CDR3 nucleotides read TGCGCCAGCAGCTTGGTTGGGGGGGCCATGTCCCATGAGCAGTTCTTC. It specifies CASSLVGGAMSHEQFF.

This chain joins TRBV5-1 and TRBJ2-7, with a weak D call TRBD2 (5 bases). The germline V gene encodes CDR1 SGHRS and CDR2 YFSETQ. V lost 0 bases and J lost 4, with 14 bases in between. The CDR3 covers 15 residues. The CDR3 DNA follows: TGCGCCAGCAGCTTGGGTTCGGGGAACGCATACGAGCAGTACTTC. Translated, it gives CASSLGSGNAYEQYF.

The chain combines TRBV27 with TRBJ2-7; weak D call: TRBD2 (6 bases). Per germline, CDR1 MNHEY and CDR2 SMNVEV (reference sequence). This CDR3 spans 14 amino acids. V was clipped by 1 base and J by 4 bases, with 11 bases between them. The CDR3 nucleotides read TGTGCCAGCAGTTTATATGCGGGGAGGTACGAGCAGTACTTC. It yields the protein CASSLYAGRYEQYF.

The chain carries TRBV5-4 and TRBJ2-3; TRBD2 matches 13 bases. Looked up from germline, CDR1 is SGHNT and CDR2 is YYREEE (reference sequence). The CDR3 extends over 16 amino acids. Trimming at V came to 4 bases and at J to 2 bases, leaving 4 bases not matched to a gene. CDR3 amino acids: CASSPGLAGVTDTQYF. The CDR3 bases are TGTGCCAGCAGCCCCGGACTAGCGGGGGTCACAGATACGCAGTATTTT.

The gene calls are TRBV9 and TRBJ2-7, with TRBD2 matching over 11 bases. The CDR3 consists of 14 residues. V gave up 3 bases and J gave up 3 bases; unmatched junction bases: 2. CDR1 is SGDLS and CDR2 is YYNGEE in the germline V gene. CDR3 amino acids: CASSGGTSGYEQYF. Here the CDR3 DNA reads TGTGCCAGCAGCGGGGGGACTAGCGGCTACGAGCAGTACTTC.

The chain combines TRBV28 with TRBJ2-3, with TRBD2 matching over 7 bases. This CDR3 contains 12 residues. Per germline, CDR1 MDHEN and CDR2 SYDVKM. V trimming: 3 bases; J trimming: 11 bases; junction bases outside the gene matches: 5. Written as DNA, the CDR3 is TGTGCCAGCAGTTTGTGGGGGGGAGGGCAGTATTTT. Protein product: CASSLWGGGQYF.

This chain links TRBV7-9 with TRBJ1-2; 7 nucleotides match TRBD1. The CDR3 is made up of 15 amino acids. Trimming cost V 4 bases and J 2 bases; bases outside gene matches: 7. Germline assignment: CDR1 SEHNR and CDR2 FQNEAQ (reference sequence). The CDR3 nucleotides read TGTGCCAGCAGCTCAACAGGGGTCCCCAACTATGGCTACACCTTC. Amino acid sequence: CASSSTGVPNYGYTF.

This chain joins TRBV4-2 and TRBJ1-5; tentative D call: TRBD1 (5 bases). The CDR3 spans 16 residues. Germline V gives CDR1 LGHNA, CDR2 YNFKEQ. The V gene lost 0 bases and the J gene lost 7 bases, with 16 bases spanning the gap. CDR3 sequence (DNA): TGTGCCAGCAGCCAAGATGGGGATCCGACAGCACAGCCCCAGCATTTT. It translates to CASSQDGDPTAQPQHF.

This clone turned up a few times. The chain employs TRBV14 and TRBJ2-1, with TRBD2 identical over 9 bases. Trimming at V came to 1 base and at J to 2 bases, leaving 15 bases not matched to a gene. In germline, CDR1 is SGHDN, CDR2 FVKESK. There are 20 residues in the CDR3. CDR3 nucleotides: TGTGCCAGCAGCCAAGTTTCTAGCGGGAAAATTAATAGAGCCTACAATGAGCAGTTCTTC. Protein product: CASSQVSSGKINRAYNEQFF. The entire variable domain, with the rest obtained from reference TRBV14 and TRBJ2-1, is as follows: EAGVTQFPSHSVIEKGQTVTLRCDPISGHDNLYWYRRVMGKEIKFLLHFVKESKQDESGMPNNRFLAERTGGTYSTLKVQPAELEDSGVYFCASSQVSSGKINRAYNEQFFGPGTRLTVL.

This clone was recorded once. This sequence joins TRBV11-1 and TRBJ2-2; 8 nucleotides match TRBD1. The germline gives CDR1 SGHAT, CDR2 FQDESV (reference sequence). This CDR3 has 14 amino acids. The V and J ends lost 5 bases and 4 bases, in that order; junction bases with no gene match: 3. The CDR3 protein is CASSQGAGTGELFF. The CDR3 DNA is TGTGCCAGCAGCCAGGGGGCGGGCACCGGGGAGCTGTTTTTT. Together with reference TRBV11-1 and TRBJ2-2, the CDR3 gives the full variable domain: EAEVAQSPRYKITEKSQAVAFWCDPISGHATLYWYRQILGQGPELLVQFQDESVVDDSQLPKDRFSAERLKGVDSTLKIQPAELGDSAMYLCASSQGAGTGELFFGEGSRLTVL.

This sequence joins TRBV6-1 and TRBJ2-1, with D maybe TRBD1 (6 bases). CDR1 and CDR2 (germline): MNHNS, SASEGT. The V end was cut by 5 bases, the J end by 4 bases, with 9 bases between. The CDR3 is 13 amino acids. CDR3 in amino acids: CASSLQGYNEQFF. In DNA, the CDR3 is TGTGCCAGCAGTTTGCAGGGGTACAATGAGCAGTTCTTC.

This chain links TRBV5-1 with TRBJ2-3; 12 nucleotides match TRBD2. The CDR3 totals 15 residues. Germline assignment: CDR1 SGHRS and CDR2 YFSETQ. V lost 5 bases, J lost 3 bases, and 4 bases stayed unmatched. CDR3 residues: CASSTGLAGTDTQYF. The CDR3 nucleotides read TGCGCCAGCAGTACGGGACTAGCGGGTACAGATACGCAGTATTTT.